Sequencing of this T cell receptor beta chain was carried out in a study of molecular identifiers for immune sequencing clone quantification. TCRdb reprocessed the PCR reads via MiXCR and lists one record per CDR3 protein. The sample holds about half a million distinct CDR3 sequences, about a quarter seen once. This clonotype was detected only a few times. The specimen was naive CD8+ T cells from blood, with Jurkat cell RNA spiked in. Subset: FACS-sorted CD8+CD4-CCR7+CD45RA+ naive T cells. The sequence derives from a human donor in good health. Some libraries in this study had Jurkat cell RNA spiked in.

CDR3 in DNA: TGTGCCAGCAGCACGAGGACTACCAGATTCACAGATACGCAGTATTTT. Translated, it gives CASSTRTTRFTDTQYF. V is TRBV7-2 and J is TRBJ2-3; tentative D call: TRBD2 (6 bases). Trimming removed 5 bases from V and 2 bases from J, with 17 bases in between. Germline assignment: CDR1 SGHTA and CDR2 FQGNSA. The CDR3 is 16 residues long.